This TCR beta chain was recovered during a study of blood T cell repertoires in COVID-19. Study in general: Material from acute and convalescent COVID-19 was sourced from the United States, Italy and Spain. PBMCs, B-cell-depleted T cells, or T cells provided the cDNA or gDNA that made up the material.

In the original analysis: Amplification with reference gene primers provided the estimates of nucleated cell counts. Sequencing was performed with immunoSEQ multiplex PCR; in TCRdb, only in-frame clones are kept and a portion is missing. Clone size and the V and J calls come from that table; the DNA yielded D and trimming. The sample lists approximately 240,000 clones; 84% were seen once. The germline gives CDR1 SGHAT, CDR2 FQNNGV. V dropped 0 bases and J dropped 0 bases, with 10 bases sitting between them. The CDR3 covers 16 residues. The gene calls are TRBV11-2 and TRBJ2-3; D gene uncertain. The TCR originated in a woman aged 55-70 years who had recovered from COVID-19. The sample taken for sequencing was peripheral blood. Here the CDR3 DNA reads TGTGCCAGCAGCTTAGAAGGTACAGTTAGCACAGATACGCAGTATTTT. Translating gives CASSLEGTVSTDTQYF.